This T cell receptor beta chain was retrieved from a study of CD8 T cells in Susac syndrome. Findings and caveats of the study: In its TCR sequencing and HLA analysis, the study acknowledged that the number of individuals was relatively small.

The study sequenced TCR beta in blood CD8+ and CD4+ T cells. A word on this clonotype: Its antigen is currently unknown.

An amount of RNA that ranged from 0.5 to 1 ug was reverse transcribed with random hexamers. TCRdb ran MiXCR on the immunoSEQ multiplex PCR reads and lists one entry per CDR3 protein. Found here are about 170,000 distinct CDR3 sequences, 85% to 95% of them singletons; the top ten hold roughly 0.1%. The sequence was collected from a human donor with multiple sclerosis. The sample taken for sequencing was CD4+ T cells from PBMCs.

The CDR3: CASSQDDREDTQYF. Here the CDR3 DNA reads TGTGCCAGCAGCCAAGACGACAGGGAGGATACGCAGTATTTT. This chain links TRBV3-1 with TRBJ2-3; 7 nucleotides match TRBD1. The CDR3 runs to 14 residues. The germline V gene encodes CDR1 LGHDT and CDR2 YNNKEL (reference sequence). The trim removed 0 bases at V and 6 bases at J, leaving 3 bases unmatched.